Below, 8 T cell receptor beta chains from the same sample are listed, as sequenced in a study of blood T cells in healthy people across ages. With a J-beta primer mix and a sample-barcoded 5' primer, a second PCR ran about 7 to 12 cycles. TCRdb passed the 5' RACE reads through MiXCR, listing each CDR3 protein once. This repertoire shows about 500,000 distinct CDR3 sequences, approximately 25% found once; its top ten account for just over 8.5%. These data were also reused for a study on T cells of mothers and their children.

Sequencing was done on a sample of blood. The receptors shown here come from a boy younger than 18 in good health.

This clonotype was observed a few times. The chain carries TRBV6-2 or TRBV6-3 and TRBJ1-5; 8 bases align to TRBD1. This CDR3 contains 18 residues. Losses at the gene ends were 2 bases for V and 3 bases for J; bases not matched to a gene: 12. The germline V gene encodes CDR1 MNHEY and CDR2 SVGEGT. The CDR3 DNA reads as TGTGCCAGCAGTTACCGGAGACAGGGGTGGGGGTTCAATCAGCCCCAGCATTTT. Its protein is CASSYRRQGWGFNQPQHF.

This clonotype turned up a few times. CDR3 region: CSVEDGNDGYTF. DNA of the CDR3: TGCAGCGTAGAGGACGGTAACGACGGCTACACCTTC. This sequence joins TRBV29-1 and TRBJ1-2; D is ambiguous. The ends were cut back, 6 bases at V and 8 bases at J, with 16 bases in the middle. The CDR3 is 12 amino acids. Germline CDR1 SQVTM, CDR2 ANQGSEA.

This chain uses TRBV20-1 with TRBJ2-7; weak D call: TRBD2 (6 bases). Between the trimmed V and J ends, which lost 4 bases and 1 base, there was a span of 20 bases. The CDR3 sequence is 16 residues long. Germline V gene lookup returns CDR1 DFQATT and CDR2 SNEGSKA (reference sequence). DNA of the CDR3: TGCAGTGCTACCGATTACACCGGGACTGAGTCCTACGAGCAGTACTTC. Amino acids: CSATDYTGTESYEQYF.

This chain joins TRBV28 and TRBJ2-5; no clear D gene. The tail of the sequence fits TRBJ2-7 better, so the J call may be wrong. Germline CDR1 reads MDHEN; CDR2 reads SYDVKM. This CDR3 has 12 residues. The CDR3 spells CASSLSHYEQYF. The CDR3 DNA reads TGTGCCAGCAGTTTAAGCCATTACGAGCAGTACTTC.

This CDR3 is CASSYSDSSNQPQHF. CDR3 nucleotide sequence: TGTGCCAGCAGTTACTCTGACAGTAGCAATCAGCCCCAGCATTTT. V usage is TRBV6-5 and J usage is TRBJ1-5, with a weak D call TRBD1 (5 bases). Trimming stripped 0 bases from V and 0 bases from J, with 6 bases between. The CDR3 has 15 amino acids. Germline V gives CDR1 MNHEY, CDR2 SVGAGI.

As DNA, the CDR3 is TGCGCCAGCCGCAGTACCGGCACAGCTGTATCGGGCTACACCTTC. Translating gives CASRSTGTAVSGYTF. The V gene is TRBV10-2, the J gene TRBJ1-2; D gene uncertain. Germline V gene data show CDR1 as WSHSY and CDR2 as SAAADI. Trimming removed 8 bases at V and 8 bases at J, with 24 bases between. CDR3 length: 15 residues.

In this sample, this clonotype turned up a few times. This chain joins TRBV4-1 and TRBJ2-1; the match to TRBD2 covers 16 bases. This CDR3 comprises 16 residues. The germline V gene has CDR1 MGHRA and CDR2 YSYEKL. V lost 0 bases and J lost 7; bases outside the gene matches: 0. The CDR3 DNA sequence: TGCGCCAGCAGCCAAGAGGGACTAGCGGGAGGGAATGAGCAGTTCTTC. Its translation: CASSQEGLAGGNEQFF.

This chain links TRBV7-8 with TRBJ2-7; possibly TRBD2 for D (5 bases). The CDR3 runs to 14 residues. V was trimmed by 2 bases and J by 3 bases, leaving 11 bases between them. Germline V gene lookup returns CDR1 SGHVS and CDR2 FQNEAQ. The DNA of the CDR3 is TGTGCCAGCAGCTTATTCGTACGGGACTACGAGCAGTACTTC. Translated, it gives CASSLFVRDYEQYF.